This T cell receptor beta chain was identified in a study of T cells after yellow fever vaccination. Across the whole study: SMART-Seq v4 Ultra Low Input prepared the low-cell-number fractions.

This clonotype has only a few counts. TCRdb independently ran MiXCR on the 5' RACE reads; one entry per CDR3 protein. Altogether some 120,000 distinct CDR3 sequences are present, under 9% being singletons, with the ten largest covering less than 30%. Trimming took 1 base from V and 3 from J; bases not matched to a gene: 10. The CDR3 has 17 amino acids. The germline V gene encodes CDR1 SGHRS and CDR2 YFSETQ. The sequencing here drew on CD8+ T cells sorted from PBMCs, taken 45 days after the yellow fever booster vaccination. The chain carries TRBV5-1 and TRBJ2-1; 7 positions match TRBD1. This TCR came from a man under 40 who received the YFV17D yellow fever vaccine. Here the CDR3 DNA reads TGCGCCAGCAGCTTGTCAACCGGGACAGTGAACTACAATGAGCAGTTCTTC. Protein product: CASSLSTGTVNYNEQFF.